What follows are 13 T cell receptor beta chains derived from one specimen sequenced in a study of graft-versus-host responses after intestinal transplantation. The antigens of these receptors remain unknown. The method was immunoSEQ multiplex PCR; TCRdb's version includes in-frame clones alone and lacks a portion of them. The table includes 90,000 to 130,000 clones, just over 90% detected once. The specimen comprised unstimulated CD8+ T cells sorted from spleen or lymph node cells, sampled before intestinal transplant. These receptors all stem from a human donor who received an intestinal transplant.

This sequence joins TRBV29-1 and TRBJ1-1; no reliable D call. The CDR3 spans 11 residues. Per germline, CDR1 SQVTM and CDR2 ANQGSEA. V lost 6 bases and J lost 1, with 6 bases in between. Here the CDR3 DNA reads TGCAGCGTGACCCGGAACACTGAAGCTTTCTTT. This encodes CSVTRNTEAFF.

A remark on this clone: Sequence at one end of the junction differs from germline and may be a read error. V and J are TRBV10-1 and TRBJ1-2; D perhaps matches TRBD1 (5 bases). The CDR3 length is 10 residues. CDR1 is WNHNN, CDR2 SYGVQD, per germline (reference sequence). In DNA form, the CDR3 reads TGCGCCAGCGGTGAGGGGCGGTACACCTTC. Translated, it gives CASGEGRYTF.

The gene calls are TRBV27 and TRBJ2-7, with 10 bases identical to TRBD2. V gave up 3 bases and J gave up 9 bases; unmatched junction bases: 8. The V gene's germline CDR1 is MNHEY and CDR2 SMNVEV (reference sequence). The CDR3 spans 14 residues. CDR3 loop: CASSLASGSRWQYF. CDR3 sequence (DNA): TGTGCCAGCAGTTTGGCTAGCGGGAGTAGGTGGCAGTACTTC.

This clone has a single count. The V gene is TRBV9, the J gene TRBJ1-3; D not certain. The CDR3 has 14 amino acids. V was shortened by 2 bases and J by 0 bases, with 6 bases between the two germline ends. CDR1 and CDR2 (germline): SGDLS, YYNGEE. The CDR3 reads CASSVDDSGNTIYF. CDR3 nucleotide sequence: TGTGCCAGCAGCGTGGACGACTCTGGAAACACCATATATTTT.

V gene TRBV28 combines with J gene TRBJ2-7, with TRBD2 matching 11 bases. The trim removed 8 bases at V and 3 bases at J, leaving 6 bases unmatched. The germline V gene encodes CDR1 MDHEN and CDR2 SYDVKM. This CDR3 is built from 14 residues. The CDR3 region has the DNA TGTGCCAGCCATTACGGGACTAGCGGCTACGAGCAGTACTTC. Protein sequence: CASHYGTSGYEQYF. The complete variable domain, with remaining parts taken from reference TRBV28 and TRBJ2-7, reads DVKVTQSSRYLVKRTGEKVFLECVQDMDHENMFWYRQDPGLGLRLIYFSYDVKMKEKGDIPEGYSVSREKKERFSLILESASTNQTSMYLCASHYGTSGYEQYFGPGTRLTVT.

This clone was counted a single time. The CDR3 reads CASSQDAVEQFF. The CDR3, as DNA: TGTGCCAGCAGCCAAGACGCCGTTGAGCAGTTCTTC. The V and J genes are TRBV4-2 and TRBJ2-1; D is unclear. The V end lost 0 bases, the J end lost 9 bases, and 6 bases lay between the germline ends. From germline, CDR1 is LGHNA and CDR2 YNFKEQ. This CDR3 comprises 12 residues.

J is TRBJ2-7 and V is TRBV28, with D perhaps TRBD2 (5 bases). This CDR3 has 15 amino acids. The V gene's germline CDR1 is MDHEN and CDR2 SYDVKM. V lost 3 bases and J lost 6, with 18 bases in between. CDR3: CASSFMRETASEQYF. CDR3 sequence (DNA): TGTGCCAGCAGTTTCATGAGGGAAACTGCGAGCGAGCAGTACTTC.

V and J are TRBV7-9 and TRBJ2-5, with D unclear. The V gene lost 1 base and the J gene lost 3 bases, with 6 bases spanning the gap. The CDR3 is 13 residues long. Germline lookup yields CDR1 SEHNR and CDR2 FQNEAQ (reference sequence). CDR3 nucleotide sequence: TGTGCCAGCAGCTTAGGAGAGGAAGAGACCCAGTACTTC. Its translation is CASSLGEEETQYF.

The chain employs TRBV5-1 and TRBJ1-1, with D unclear. V was trimmed by 4 bases and J by 5 bases, leaving 18 bases between them. The CDR3 length is 15 residues. CDR1 and CDR2 (germline): SGHRS, YFSETQ. The CDR3 DNA follows: TGCGCCAGCAGCCGCCTACCGGGAGGGAAAACTGAAGCTTTCTTT. Its translation: CASSRLPGGKTEAFF. Full variable domain (rest looked up from reference TRBV5-1 and TRBJ1-1): KAGVTQTPRYLIKTRGQQVTLSCSPISGHRSVSWYQQTPGQGLQFLFEYFSETQRNKGNFPGRFSGRQFSNSRSEMNVSTLELGDSALYLCASSRLPGGKTEAFFGQGTRLTVV.

The gene calls are TRBV9 and TRBJ1-1, with a possible D match to TRBD1 (6 bases). V lost 2 bases and J 0 bases, leaving 17 bases between the germline ends. Germline CDR1 SGDLS, CDR2 YYNGEE. The CDR3 totals 17 residues. The CDR3, as DNA: TGTGCCAGCAGCGTGTACCCGACAGGAACAATGAACACTGAAGCTTTCTTT. This gives the protein CASSVYPTGTMNTEAFF.

This clone was counted once. The V gene is TRBV4-1, the J gene TRBJ2-1; 8 bases agree with TRBD2. Trimming at V came to 4 bases and at J to 10 bases, leaving 9 bases not matched to a gene. The CDR3 sequence is 14 residues long. The V gene's germline CDR1 is MGHRA and CDR2 YSYEKL. CDR3 DNA: TGCGCCAGCAGCCCCCCCGGGGCTAGCGGGGAGCAGTTCTTC. It is translated as CASSPPGASGEQFF.

This clone has more than one count but fewer than ten. This rearrangement joins TRBV7-9 to TRBJ1-3; the match to TRBD1 covers 8 bases. This CDR3 is 14 amino acids long. CDR1 and CDR2 (germline): SEHNR, FQNEAQ (reference sequence). After removal of 5 bases from V and 8 bases from J, the junction contained 8 bases not matched to a gene. The CDR3, as DNA: TGTGCCAGCAGCCCACGGACAGGGTTCCACACCATATATTTT. It encodes CASSPRTGFHTIYF. The whole variable domain, remainder taken from reference TRBV7-9 and TRBJ1-3, is DTGVSQNPRHKITKRGQNVTFRCDPISEHNRLYWYRQTLGQGPEFLTYFQNEAQLEKSRLLSDRFSAERPKGSFSTLEIQRTEQGDSAMYLCASSPRTGFHTIYFGEGSWLTVV.

The chain joins TRBV7-8 to TRBJ2-1; D perhaps matches TRBD2 (5 bases). V was clipped by 1 base and J by 9 bases, with 7 bases between them. The CDR3 is 12 amino acids. From germline, CDR1 is SGHVS and CDR2 FQNEAQ. This CDR3 reads CASSLVRGEQFF. CDR3 bases: TGTGCCAGCAGCTTAGTACGGGGTGAGCAGTTCTTC.